The entry below gives a single T cell receptor beta chain sequence along with its context. This sample is drawn from a study of blood T cell repertoires in COVID-19. Study-wide background: Material from acute and convalescent COVID-19 was sourced from the United States, Italy and Spain. T cells, B-cell-depleted T cells, or PBMCs supplied cDNA or gDNA.

The CDR3 contains 14 residues. V was shortened by 0 bases and J by 13 bases, with 16 bases between the two germline ends. Germline values: CDR1 MNHNY, CDR2 SVGAGI (reference sequence). Original methodology: Counts of nucleated cells, estimated from reference gene primer amplification, were obtained. TCRdb's table, derived via immunoSEQ multiplex PCR, lists solely in-frame clones and lacks some. D and trimming come from the DNA, and the V and J calls and clone size come from that table. The sample has fewer than 150,000 clones, approximately 85% seen once. This chain connects TRBV6-6 to TRBJ2-1; D unclear. Sequencing was performed on peripheral blood. This receptor was obtained from a man aged 45 to 65 with acute or convalescent COVID-19. CDR3 region: CASSYSVGKQVQFF. In DNA, the CDR3 is TGTGCCAGCAGTTACTCAGTGGGTAAGCAGGTTCAGTTCTTC.